This TCR beta chain was identified in a study of blood T cell repertoires in COVID-19. Participants were placed into cohorts based on the clinical history they reported. TCRdb keeps only in-frame clones here, not all; method: immunoSEQ multiplex PCR. The sample lists about 320,000 clones, over 85% seen once, with approximately 2.5% in the top ten. Germline CDR1 LGHDT, CDR2 YNNKEL (reference sequence). This CDR3 has 13 amino acids. Trimming removed 1 base at V and 1 base at J, with 4 bases between. The sequenced sample was PBMCs or T cells enriched from blood (not recorded which). The gene calls are TRBV3-1 (or the pseudogene TRBV3-2) and TRBJ1-1; D remains unclear. The TCR sequence derives from a man aged 55 to 70 who had recovered from COVID-19. CDR3 residues: CASSQVQNTEAFF. The CDR3 DNA follows: TGTGCCAGCAGCCAAGTTCAGAACACTGAAGCTTTCTTT.